Listed below are T cell receptor beta chains from one sample, sequenced in a study of control samples from healthy donors and cancer patients. TCRdb's table, derived via immunoSEQ multiplex PCR, lists solely in-frame clones and lacks some. The data contain around 140,000 clones, 75% to 95% of them singletons. The source material was blood. The origin of the receptors is a man aged 35-49 years in good health. CDR3s include the opening cysteine and the closing phenylalanine or tryptophan. A D gene is named only where the DNA matches it firmly. Some rows mark clone size as missing; the rest say once, few, many or name a class of expanded clone.

TRBJ1-1	-	TRBV30	-	TGTGCCTGGAGGGCCTTAGGGTTGGAGGCTTTCTTT	CAWRALGLEAFF
TRBJ2-3	TRBD1	TRBV6-1	-	TGTGCCAGCAGTGAAGCTACAGGGGGCGCAGATACGCAGTATTTT	CASSEATGGADTQYF
TRBJ2-5	-	TRBV27	-	TGTGCCAGCAGTCCGGACTATTCTGAGACCCAGTACTTC	CASSPDYSETQYF
TRBJ2-5	-	TRBV7-3	few	TGTGCCAGCAGCTTAGCCAGCCAAGAGACCCAGTACTTC	CASSLASQETQYF
TRBJ1-1	-	TRBV5-1	few	TGCGCCAGCAGCTTGGCGCAGTCGAACACTGAAGCTTTCTTT	CASSLAQSNTEAFF
TRBJ2-2	-	TRBV9	-	TGTGCCAGCAGCGTAGTGGCGAACACCGGGGAGCTGTTTTTT	CASSVVANTGELFF
TRBJ1-1	-	TRBV5-1	once	TGCGCCAGCAGCTTGGCGGTTTCGGGGGGCGGGAACACTGAAGCTTTCTTT	CASSLAVSGGGNTEAFF
TRBJ1-4	-	TRBV5-1	-	TGCGCCAGCGCTCCGGCGTTAACTAATGAAAAACTGTTTTTT	CASAPALTNEKLFF
TRBJ2-3	TRBD2	TRBV2	-	TGTGCCAGCAGTGAAGCGGGAGGGACTAGGTACACAGATACGCAGTATTTT	CASSEAGGTRYTDTQYF
TRBJ1-2	-	TRBV25-1	-	TGTGCCAGCAGTGGGTTCTTCTATGGCTACACCTTC	CASSGFFYGYTF
TRBJ1-2	-	TRBV11-2	-	TGTGCCAGCAGCGTTTTGGGGCCTTTCTATGGCTACACCTTC	CASSVLGPFYGYTF
TRBJ2-5	-	TRBV11-2	-	TGTGCCAGCAGCCAATCCGGAGGCCAAGAGACCCAGTACTTC	CASSQSGGQETQYF
TRBJ2-5	-	TRBV28	-	TGTGCCAGCACAGGACAGCGGGAGACCCAGTACTTC	CASTGQRETQYF
TRBJ1-2	TRBD1	TRBV12-3/TRBV12-4	-	TGTGCCAGCAGTTTACAGGGGGGCTATGGCTACACCTTC	CASSLQGGYGYTF
TRBJ1-2	-	TRBV28	-	TGTGCCAGCAGTTTAAGTTCCGGGCTTGACGGCTACACCTTC	CASSLSSGLDGYTF
TRBJ1-2	TRBD1	TRBV20-1	once	TGCAGTGCTAGTGGGGGGACAGGGTCGTTTCATGGCTACACCTTC	CSASGGTGSFHGYTF
TRBJ2-4	-	TRBV29-1	-	TGCAGCGCAGCCAATACTCGAGACATTCAGTACTTC	CSAANTRDIQYF
TRBJ2-7	-	TRBV20-1	-	TGCAGTGCTAGACGCGGGGAGAGGCAGTACTTC	CSARRGERQYF
TRBJ1-5	-	TRBV28	-	TGTGCCAGCAGTTGGAAACTTATCAATCAGCCCCAGCATTTT	CASSWKLINQPQHF
TRBJ1-2	-	TRBV28	-	TGTGCCAGCAGGGAGCCACGCGGGGCAGATCGCTTCTATGGCTACACCTTC	CASREPRGADRFYGYTF
TRBJ1-1	-	TRBV3-1/TRBV3-2	-	TGTGCCAGCAGCAGGGGAAAGGGTGAAGCTTTCTTT	CASSRGKGEAFF
TRBJ1-1	TRBD1	TRBV5-1	-	TGCGCCAGCAGCTTGGACAGGGGTGGCACTGAAGCTTTCTTT	CASSLDRGGTEAFF
TRBJ1-4	-	TRBV12-3/TRBV12-4	-	TGTGCCAGCAGTTCCTCCCTGGATGGAAAACTGTTTTTT	CASSSSLDGKLFF
TRBJ1-5	-	TRBV5-1	once	TGCGCCAGCAGCTTGGACCCATCGGGGCCCCAGCATTTT	CASSLDPSGPQHF
TRBJ2-2	-	TRBV7-9	-	TGTGCCAGCAGCTTGACAGCCACCGGGGAGCTGTTTTTT	CASSLTATGELFF
TRBJ2-2	-	TRBV5-5	-	TGTGCCAGCAGCTTGCCGGCCGGGGAGCTGTTTTTT	CASSLPAGELFF
TRBJ1-1	TRBD1	TRBV11-2	once	TGTGCCAGCAGCTCCGACAGGGCAGGCACTGAAGCTTTCTTT	CASSSDRAGTEAFF
TRBJ2-3	TRBD2	TRBV7-2	-	TGTGCCAGCAGCTTAGCGGGGGGGAAGAAAGATACGCAGTATTTT	CASSLAGGKKDTQYF
TRBJ2-3	TRBD1	TRBV24-1	-	TGTGCCACCAGTGATTCTTCCCAGGGGGCTAGCACAGATACGCAGTATTTT	CATSDSSQGASTDTQYF
TRBJ2-3	TRBD2	TRBV5-4	-	TGTGCCAGCAGCTTGGCCTCAAGGACTAGCAGTTTAGATACGCAGTATTTT	CASSLASRTSSLDTQYF
TRBJ2-3	-	TRBV24-1	-	TGTGCCACCAGTGATCCAGCACAGGCGCCGTACACAGATACGCAGTATTTT	CATSDPAQAPYTDTQYF
TRBJ1-6	-	TRBV5-1	-	TGCGCCAGCAGCCAACAGGGATTTAGTTCACCCCTCCACTTT	CASSQQGFSSPLHF
TRBJ2-3	TRBD2	TRBV29-1	-	TGCAGCGTCCCTAAATTGGGAGGGTCGGGTGATACGCAGTATTTT	CSVPKLGGSGDTQYF
TRBJ2-2	-	TRBV5-1	-	TGCGCCAGCAGCTTGGGGGGGGCGAACACCGGGGAGCTGTTTTTT	CASSLGGANTGELFF